Following are 17 T cell receptor beta chains from one sample sequenced in a study of blood T cell repertoires in COVID-19. Sequenced by immunoSEQ multiplex PCR; TCRdb stores in-frame clones only, minus some. The table lists about 140,000 clones, 70% to 80% of them singletons. Sample: peripheral blood. The receptor set was obtained from a woman aged 50 to 60 with active or convalescent COVID-19.

The chain links TRBV30 to TRBJ2-1, with TRBD2 matching 11 bases. The CDR3 consists of 14 residues. CDR1 is GTSNPN and CDR2 is SVGIG in the germline V gene (reference sequence). J was trimmed by 11 bases and V by 3 bases; bases with no gene match: 9. CDR3 sequence: CAWRAGGTSGKQFF. In nucleotides, the CDR3 is TGTGCCTGGAGGGCCGGTGGGACTAGCGGTAAGCAGTTCTTC.

This clone was seen only a few times. The V gene is TRBV4-2, the J gene TRBJ2-1, with 8 bases identical to TRBD2. In germline, CDR1 is LGHNA, CDR2 YNFKEQ. The length of the CDR3 is 17 residues. V shed 1 base, J shed 1 base, and the junction held 6 bases outside the gene matches. CDR3 in amino acids: CASSQVTSDPSYNEQFF. The CDR3 nucleotides are TGTGCCAGCAGCCAAGTGACTAGCGACCCATCCTACAATGAGCAGTTCTTC.

In its sample, this clone was seen a few times. The CDR3 nucleotides are TGTGCCAGCAGCTCACGGGGGACTAGCGGGGCCCGCACAGATACGCAGTATTTT. It translates to CASSSRGTSGARTDTQYF. The chain uses TRBV7-2 and TRBJ2-3; TRBD2 matches at 13 bases. J was trimmed by 1 base and V by 4 bases; bases with no gene match: 8. Germline lookup yields CDR1 SGHTA and CDR2 FQGNSA. The CDR3 runs to 18 residues.

J is TRBJ2-1 and V is TRBV6-6; TRBD1 matches at 8 bases. The length of the CDR3 is 14 residues. Unmatched junction bases numbered 10, after V lost 5 bases and J lost 10 bases. Germline-derived CDR1 and CDR2 are MNHNY and SVGAGI (reference sequence). The CDR3 DNA reads TGTGCCAGCAGTAGCGCCACAGGGGGGAAGGAGCAGTTCTTC. Translated: CASSSATGGKEQFF.

The rearrangement uses TRBV6-6 and TRBJ1-5; D ambiguous. Trimming shortened V by 6 bases and J by 0 bases, and 9 bases separated the two germline ends. CDR1 and CDR2 (germline): MNHNY, SVGAGI (reference sequence). This CDR3 spans 14 amino acids. The CDR3 DNA is TGTGCCAGCAGCACAGCTTATAGCAATCAGCCCCAGCATTTT. Its translation: CASSTAYSNQPQHF.

CDR3 coding DNA: TGTGCCAGCAGCTTACTTAGTGGTAATCAAGAGACCCAGTACTTC. Translated, it gives CASSLLSGNQETQYF. The chain joins TRBV7-2 to TRBJ2-5, with D hard to call. Per the germline V gene, CDR1 is SGHTA and CDR2 is FQGNSA. The CDR3 totals 15 residues. Trimming removed 2 bases from V and 2 bases from J, with 12 bases in between.

This clone was seen only a few times. The rearrangement joins TRBV4-3 to TRBJ2-3, with 7 nucleotides matching TRBD1. V shed 0 bases, J shed 2 bases, and the junction held 8 bases outside the gene matches. The V gene's germline CDR1 is LGHNA and CDR2 YSLEER. The CDR3 extends over 17 amino acids. The CDR3 sequence: CASSQDRDSSLTDTQYF. The DNA of the CDR3 is TGCGCCAGCAGCCAAGATCGGGACAGTTCCCTCACAGATACGCAGTATTTT.

The genes are TRBV18 and TRBJ1-1; 10 nucleotides line up with TRBD1. The CDR3 covers 16 residues. CDR1 is KGHSH and CDR2 is LQKENI in the germline V gene. V shed 5 bases, J shed 0 bases, and the junction held 6 bases outside the gene matches. This CDR3 reads CASSAGTGAMNTEAFF. The CDR3 DNA reads as TGTGCCAGCTCAGCCGGGACAGGGGCGATGAACACTGAAGCTTTCTTT. Combining the CDR3 with reference TRBV18 and TRBJ1-1 gives the whole variable domain NAGVMQNPRHLVRRRGQEARLRCSPMKGHSHVYWYRQLPEEGLKFMVYLQKENIIDESGMPKERFSAEFPKEGPSILRIQQVVRGDSAAYFCASSAGTGAMNTEAFFGQGTRLTVV.

This clone was counted between two and nine times. This chain links TRBV5-1 with TRBJ1-4; 8 bases are shared with TRBD1. With V trimmed by 2 bases and J by 8 bases, 5 bases remained unmatched. The CDR3 length is 14 residues. CDR1 and CDR2 from the germline V gene are SGHRS and YFSETQ. The DNA for the CDR3 is TGCGCCAGCAGCTTCGGACAGGGAAGAGAAAAACTGTTTTTT. Protein product: CASSFGQGREKLFF. Based on the CDR3 plus reference TRBV5-1 and TRBJ1-4, the full variable domain is KAGVTQTPRYLIKTRGQQVTLSCSPISGHRSVSWYQQTPGQGLQFLFEYFSETQRNKGNFPGRFSGRQFSNSRSEMNVSTLELGDSALYLCASSFGQGREKLFFGSGTQLSVL.

This rearrangement joins TRBV4-2 to TRBJ2-5, with 9 positions matching TRBD2. V shed 0 bases, J shed 1 base, and the junction held 21 bases outside the gene matches. The V gene's germline CDR1 is LGHNA and CDR2 YNFKEQ. The CDR3 is 22 residues long. The CDR3 here is CASSQEAGGGVSSPPRQETQYF. The DNA for the CDR3 is TGTGCCAGCAGCCAAGAGGCGGGCGGGGGGGTAAGTTCTCCCCCCCGCCAAGAGACCCAGTACTTC.

This clone was observed a few times. The rearrangement uses TRBV7-2 and TRBJ1-2; D unclear. The CDR3 length is 14 residues. V lost 7 bases to trimming and J lost 4 bases, with 16 bases between them. CDR1 is SGHTA and CDR2 is FQGNSA in the germline V gene. CDR3 DNA sequence: TGTGCCAGCAACGACCTCCAGGACTTCTATGGCTACACCTTC. Translating gives CASNDLQDFYGYTF.

This clone has a handful of counts. The gene calls are TRBV25-1 and TRBJ2-1, with TRBD2 identical over 7 bases. V lost 10 bases to trimming and J lost 9 bases; unmatched junction nucleotides: 15. CDR1 MGHDK and CDR2 SYGVNS come from the germline V gene. The CDR3 runs 14 residues. The CDR3 nucleotides are TGTGCCATCCCAGGCGAACTAGCGTTTGTTGAGCAGTTCTTC. Amino acid sequence: CAIPGELAFVEQFF.

The chain recombines TRBV19 with TRBJ2-5; D is possibly TRBD1 (6 bases). Trimming shortened V by 7 bases and J by 0 bases, and 9 bases separated the two germline ends. The CDR3 length is 13 residues. The germline V gene encodes CDR1 LNHDA and CDR2 SQIVND (reference sequence). CDR3 DNA: TGTGCCAGTACCGACAGGAACCAAGAGACCCAGTACTTC. Translating it yields CASTDRNQETQYF.

This chain joins TRBV7-2 and TRBJ1-3; D call uncertain. Germline-derived CDR1 and CDR2 are SGHTA and FQGNSA. V was shortened by 7 bases and J by 0 bases, with 10 bases between the two germline ends. The CDR3 length is 14 residues. For the CDR3, the DNA is TGTGCCAGCACAGGACTGAACTCTGGAAACACCATATATTTT. Encoded protein: CASTGLNSGNTIYF.

The J gene is TRBJ1-4, the V gene TRBV7-2; no definite D call. Trimming left V 0 bases short and J 0 bases short, with 8 bases between. The germline CDR1 and CDR2 sequences are SGHTA and FQGNSA. The CDR3 spans 16 residues. The CDR3 DNA is TGTGCCAGCAGCTTAGCGGGCAGAACAACTAATGAAAAACTGTTTTTT. Translated: CASSLAGRTTNEKLFF.

The rearrangement joins TRBV5-1 to TRBJ1-3; possible D gene TRBD1, 5 bases. The V end was cut by 3 bases, the J end by 0 bases, with 13 bases between. CDR1 SGHRS and CDR2 YFSETQ come from the germline V gene. The CDR3 is 16 residues long. Here the CDR3 reads CASSSERDFSGNTIYF. In DNA form, the CDR3 reads TGCGCCAGCAGCTCGGAACGGGACTTCTCTGGAAACACCATATATTTT.

The chain couples TRBV5-1 to TRBJ1-1, with D perhaps matching TRBD1 (6 bases). Trimming removed 4 bases from V and 8 bases from J, with 15 bases in between. The CDR3 has 13 amino acids. CDR1 is SGHRS, CDR2 YFSETQ, per germline. CDR3 sequence (DNA): TGCGCCAGCAGCCGCACAGGGCCGGGGGAAGCTTTCTTT. This gives the protein CASSRTGPGEAFF. The full variable domain, rest sourced from reference TRBV5-1 and TRBJ1-1, is KAGVTQTPRYLIKTRGQQVTLSCSPISGHRSVSWYQQTPGQGLQFLFEYFSETQRNKGNFPGRFSGRQFSNSRSEMNVSTLELGDSALYLCASSRTGPGEAFFGQGTRLTVV.